A selection of T cell receptor beta chains follows, all from one sample in a study of blood T cell repertoires in COVID-19. The method was immunoSEQ multiplex PCR; TCRdb's version includes in-frame clones alone and lacks a portion of them. The sample lists hundreds of thousands of clones, 65% to 85% seen once, with approximately 8% in the top ten. The sequenced material came from peripheral blood. These receptors all stem from a woman aged 80 or over with acute or convalescent COVID-19. The CDR3 runs from the conserved cysteine through the conserved F or W. Fields, in order: J gene, clone size, V gene, D gene, CDR3 DNA, CDR3 protein. A D gene is named only where the DNA matches it firmly. Expanded clones get a size class; other rows say once, few or many, or leave the size out.

TRBJ1-1,few,TRBV6-5,-,TGTGCCAGCTCCAGGGACACTGAAGCTTTCTTT,CASSRDTEAFF
TRBJ1-1,once,TRBV18,TRBD1,TGTGCCAGCTCACCAACGGGACAGGGGAACACTGAAGCTTTCTTT,CASSPTGQGNTEAFF
TRBJ2-7,-,TRBV28,TRBD1,TGTGCCAGCAGTTTAATCGGTCAGGGGACAGGTGTTTCCTACGAGCAGTACTTC,CASSLIGQGTGVSYEQYF
TRBJ2-2,-,TRBV9,-,TGTGCCAGCAGCGTTAATCAGGGGGAGCTGTTTTTT,CASSVNQGELFF
TRBJ1-1,-,TRBV3-1/TRBV3-2,TRBD1,TGTGCCAGCAGCCAAAGACAGGGGAACACTGAAGCTTTCTTT,CASSQRQGNTEAFF
TRBJ1-1,-,TRBV18,-,TGTGCCAGCTCACCCCGGACAGACTTGAACACTGAAGCTTTCTTT,CASSPRTDLNTEAFF
TRBJ2-7,once,TRBV27,-,TGTGCCAGCAGTTTTAGAGGAAACATCTACGAGCAGTACTTC,CASSFRGNIYEQYF
TRBJ2-7,-,TRBV29-1,-,TGCAGCTTCATGACTACCGCCTACGAGCAGTACTTC,CSFMTTAYEQYF
TRBJ1-1,-,TRBV12-5,TRBD1,TGTGCTAGTGGTTTATTCACAGGGGGGGGTAACACTGAAGCTTTCTTT,CASGLFTGGGNTEAFF
TRBJ1-1,-,TRBV9,-,TGTGCCAGCAGCGTTAGCGGGGCTGAAGCTTTCTTT,CASSVSGAEAFF
TRBJ2-2,-,TRBV5-5,TRBD1,TGTGCCAGCAGTCCAGGGGGAGAGAACACCGGGGAGCTGTTTTTT,CASSPGGENTGELFF
TRBJ1-3,once,TRBV5-1,TRBD1,TGCGCCAGCAGCTTGGACAGGGGGAGCTCTGGAAACACCATATATTTT,CASSLDRGSSGNTIYF
TRBJ2-1,-,TRBV3-1/TRBV3-2,TRBD2,TGTGCCAGCAGCTCCGAGGGGCGGGGGGAATACAATGAGCAGTTCTTC,CASSSEGRGEYNEQFF
TRBJ2-3,once,TRBV6-4,-,TGTGCCAGCAGTTCAGGACTGCAAACCTCAGATACGCAGTATTTT,CASSSGLQTSDTQYF
TRBJ1-2,-,TRBV19,TRBD1,TGTGCCAGTAGTACCGGAGGGACAGAAAGTTATGGCTACACCTTC,CASSTGGTESYGYTF
TRBJ2-2,once,TRBV6-5,-,TGTGCCACAAAATCCGAGGGGAGGACCGGGGAGCTGTTTTTT,CATKSEGRTGELFF
TRBJ2-3,-,TRBV4-2,-,TGTGCCAGCAGCCCCACTAGTTTATCAGATACGCAGTATTTT,CASSPTSLSDTQYF
TRBJ2-5,-,TRBV15,-,TGTGCCACCAGCAGAGATACCGGACGGGGAGAGACCCAGTACTTC,CATSRDTGRGETQYF
TRBJ1-1,-,TRBV18,-,TGTGCCAGCTCACCAACTGCCGGGGATACTGAAGCTTTCTTT,CASSPTAGDTEAFF
TRBJ2-1,-,TRBV19,-,TGTGCCAGTAGTAACCAAAAACTCCCGCCGGTGGAGCAGTTCTTC,CASSNQKLPPVEQFF
TRBJ2-3,-,TRBV6-5,TRBD1,TGTGCCAGCAGTTACTCGGGACAGGGACCAGATACGCAGTATTTT,CASSYSGQGPDTQYF
TRBJ1-3,-,TRBV9,TRBD1,TGTGCCAGCAGCGTAGCCGGACAGGTGACCTCTGGAAACACCATATATTTT,CASSVAGQVTSGNTIYF
TRBJ2-6,-,TRBV6-5,-,TGTGCCAGCTCTGGACTTCTCTCTGGGGCCAACGTCCTGACTTTC,CASSGLLSGANVLTF
TRBJ1-5,many,TRBV27,-,TGTGCCAGCAGTTCCTCTGCGGGGGGGAATCAGCCCCAGCATTTT,CASSSSAGGNQPQHF
TRBJ2-1,-,TRBV19,TRBD1,TGTGCCAGTAGTGCACACTCCGCTCCGGGACAGGGATACAATGAGCAGTTCTTC,CASSAHSAPGQGYNEQFF
TRBJ2-5,few,TRBV10-2,TRBD2,TGCGCCAGCAGTGAAACTAGCGGGGGGGTTCGGGAGACCCAGTACTTC,CASSETSGGVRETQYF
TRBJ2-1,-,TRBV18,-,TGTGCCAGCTCACCACTAGATCCCGGTTTTGGTGAGCAGTTCTTC,CASSPLDPGFGEQFF
TRBJ2-5,-,TRBV28,TRBD2,TGTGCCAGCAGTCCACTAGCGGGAGGACTCCAAGAGACCCAGTACTTC,CASSPLAGGLQETQYF
TRBJ2-2,-,TRBV7-2,TRBD2,TGTGCCAGCAGCTTAGAACTAGCGGGGGGCACCGGGGAGCTGTTTTTT,CASSLELAGGTGELFF
TRBJ1-5,-,TRBV30,-,TGTGCCTGGAGTAGGGGAAATCAGCCCCAGCATTTT,CAWSRGNQPQHF
TRBJ2-3,few,TRBV5-1,-,TGCGCCAGCAGCCTCGACAGGACGCCCACAGATACGCAGTATTTT,CASSLDRTPTDTQYF
TRBJ2-2,once,TRBV21-1,-,TGTGCCAGCAGCAAAGCTCCTAGCGGGAGAGGGAACACCGGGGAGCTGTTTTTT,CASSKAPSGRGNTGELFF
TRBJ2-5,once,TRBV6-5,-,TGTGCCAGCTTGGGGCACGGCTCGCGAGAGACCCAGTACTTC,CASLGHGSRETQYF
TRBJ1-1,-,TRBV6-2/TRBV6-3,TRBD1,TGTGCCAGCAGTTCAACGAGGACAGGGGATACTGAAGCTTTCTTT,CASSSTRTGDTEAFF
TRBJ1-5,-,TRBV6-5,TRBD1,TGTGCCAGCAGTCCCCGGGACAGTACGAATCAGCCCCAGCATTTT,CASSPRDSTNQPQHF
TRBJ2-3,-,TRBV24-1,TRBD2,TGTGCCACCAGTGACCCCTTGGGTAGCGGGGATACGCAGTATTTT,CATSDPLGSGDTQYF
TRBJ1-5,-,TRBV3-1/TRBV3-2,-,TGTGCCAGCAGCCAAGATCCCCCAGGACTCTTAAGCAATCAGCCCCAGCATTTT,CASSQDPPGLLSNQPQHF
TRBJ2-1,-,TRBV30,-,TGTGCCTGGTGTCCAGGGGCGGTAAGGGAGCAGTTCTTC,CAWCPGAVREQFF
TRBJ1-5,-,TRBV6-6,TRBD1,TGTGCCAGCAGTCAACAGACAGGGTCTAGCAATCAGCCCCAGCATTTT,CASSQQTGSSNQPQHF
TRBJ1-2,few,TRBV7-9,TRBD1,TGTGCCAGCAGCTTAGAGACAGGGACTGGGGGCTACACCTTC,CASSLETGTGGYTF
TRBJ1-4,-,TRBV9,-,TGTGCCAGCAGCGTAGGGGGGGACCCCACTAATGAAAAACTGTTTTTT,CASSVGGDPTNEKLFF
TRBJ1-4,-,TRBV11-2,-,TGTGCCAGCAGCTTAGGTGAAGCCGAAAAACTGTTTTTT,CASSLGEAEKLFF
TRBJ1-1,-,TRBV27,-,TGTGCCAGCAGTTCCTCCAGGGTCTTAGACACTGAAGCTTTCTTT,CASSSSRVLDTEAFF
TRBJ2-1,-,TRBV28,TRBD1,TGTGCCAGCAGTTTACCCCCGGGACAGGGGATCCATGAGCAGTTCTTC,CASSLPPGQGIHEQFF
TRBJ2-7,-,TRBV6-5,TRBD1,TGTGCCAGCAGTTTCCTCGGGACAGGGGGCTCCTACGAGCAGTACTTC,CASSFLGTGGSYEQYF
TRBJ1-1,-,TRBV19,-,TGTGCCAGTAGTATCGGGGGGGCTAAGAACACTGAAGCTTTCTTT,CASSIGGAKNTEAFF
TRBJ2-1,-,TRBV6-5,-,TGTGCCAGCGATAAAGTCGGCAATGAGCAGTTCTTC,CASDKVGNEQFF
TRBJ1-1,-,TRBV2,-,TGTGCCAGCAGTGAAGGAAGGGGTGGCGAAACTGAAGCTTTCTTT,CASSEGRGGETEAFF
TRBJ1-2,few,TRBV5-1,-,TGCGCCAGCAGCCAAGGGAGTGTTGCTAACTATGGCTACACCTTC,CASSQGSVANYGYTF
TRBJ1-2,-,TRBV6-5,-,TGTGCCAGCACAACAGGGACCTATGGCTACACCTTC,CASTTGTYGYTF
TRBJ2-7,-,TRBV12-1,-,TGTGCCAGCAGCCCCTGGACTAGCGGGAGCTACGAGCAGTACTTC,CASSPWTSGSYEQYF
TRBJ2-1,-,TRBV5-1,TRBD2,TGCGCCAGCAGCTTGGCACCGTCTAGCGGCTACAATGAGCAGTTCTTC,CASSLAPSSGYNEQFF
TRBJ2-1,-,TRBV5-1,-,TGCGCCAGCAGCCCCTGGATAGGGGTCCAATGGGGCAATGAGCAGTTCTTC,CASSPWIGVQWGNEQFF
TRBJ1-3,-,TRBV5-1,-,TGCGCCAGCAGCCCCAGGGATGTCACTGGAAACACCATATATTTT,CASSPRDVTGNTIYF
TRBJ2-5,few,TRBV15,TRBD2,TGTGCCACCAGCAGAGATCGCGGGGGGAAGACCCAGTACTTC,CATSRDRGGKTQYF
TRBJ1-1,few,TRBV18,-,TGTGCCAGCTCAGGACCGGGACAGAACACTGAAGCTTTCTTT,CASSGPGQNTEAFF
TRBJ2-5,-,TRBV30,-,TGTGCCTGGAGTGGACAGGGAGGGACCCAGTACTTC,CAWSGQGGTQYF
TRBJ1-3,-,TRBV18,-,TGTGCCAGCTCGTGGGAGTTAGGAAACACCATATATTTT,CASSWELGNTIYF
TRBJ1-5,once,TRBV7-3,TRBD1,TGTGCCAGCAGCCCCGGGACAGGGAGAACTCAGCCCCAGCATTTT,CASSPGTGRTQPQHF